The 18 T cell receptor beta chains listed next were all sequenced from one sample in a study of T cell repertoires in ileal Crohn's disease. Clones were sequenced by immunoSEQ multiplex PCR, and TCRdb holds only the in-frame ones, with some missing. The data hold 14,000 or so clones, with 70% observed a single time. Sequences were obtained from ileal tissue. These receptors originate from an adult with Crohn's disease.

The chain recombines TRBV2 with TRBJ1-6; D gene unclear. Trimming removed 7 bases at V and 6 bases at J, with 19 bases between. Per germline, CDR1 SNHLY and CDR2 FYNNEI. This CDR3 region has 16 residues. CDR3 coding DNA: TGTGCCAGCAACGAAAGACGGGCCTCATCTAATTCACCCCTCCACTTT. Translation: CASNERRASSNSPLHF.

J is TRBJ2-5 and V is TRBV7-8; a possible D gene is TRBD2 (5 bases). The germline V gene has CDR1 SGHVS and CDR2 FQNEAQ. The CDR3 runs to 14 residues. The ends were cut back, 5 bases at V and 0 bases at J, with 10 bases in the middle. CDR3 nucleotide sequence: TGTGCCAGCAGCCTCCACGGGAACCAAGAGACCCAGTACTTC. As protein: CASSLHGNQETQYF. The complete variable domain, with remaining parts taken from reference TRBV7-8 and TRBJ2-5, reads GAGVSQSPRYKVAKRGQDVALRCDPISGHVSLFWYQQALGQGPEFLTYFQNEAQLDKSGLPSDRFFAERPEGSVSTLKIQRTQQEDSAVYLCASSLHGNQETQYFGPGTRLLVL.

The chain links TRBV6-1 to TRBJ1-1; a weak D match, TRBD1 (5 bases). Germline values: CDR1 MNHNS, CDR2 SASEGT. V lost 0 bases and J 3 bases, leaving 11 bases between the germline ends. This CDR3 comprises 15 residues. CDR3 protein: CASSEAGGWDTEAFF. Here the CDR3 DNA reads TGTGCCAGCAGTGAAGCGGGGGGGTGGGACACTGAAGCTTTCTTT.

On this clone itself: Other nucleotide sequences in the sample specify the same CDR3. The chain uses TRBV11-3 and TRBJ2-2, with TRBD1 as a possible D gene (5 bases). Germline CDR1 SGHNT, CDR2 YENEEA. The CDR3 extends over 14 amino acids. Trimming removed 3 bases at V and 1 base at J, with 6 bases between. The CDR3 nucleotides read TGTGCCAGCAGCTTTGACAGGAACACCGGGGAGCTGTTTTTT. It translates to CASSFDRNTGELFF.

The V and J genes are TRBV10-1 and TRBJ1-1, with D uncertain. In germline, CDR1 is WNHNN, CDR2 SYGVQD (reference sequence). The CDR3 is made up of 14 amino acids. Between the trimmed V and J ends, which lost 3 bases and 0 bases, there was a span of 8 bases. The CDR3, as DNA: TGCGCCAGCAGTGAACGGGGTATGAACACTGAAGCTTTCTTT. Translating gives CASSERGMNTEAFF.

The V call is TRBV5-4, the J call TRBJ2-7; 10 nucleotides align to TRBD1. Germline V gives CDR1 SGHNT, CDR2 YYREEE (reference sequence). The V and J ends lost 3 bases and 5 bases, in that order; junction bases with no gene match: 2. The CDR3 runs 13 residues. The CDR3 DNA reads TGTGCCAGCAGCTGGACAGGGGGAGACGAGCAGTACTTC. It encodes CASSWTGGDEQYF.

The J gene is TRBJ2-2, the V gene TRBV2; TRBD2 matches at 9 bases. This CDR3 is 16 amino acids long. Unmatched junction bases numbered 7, after V lost 4 bases and J lost 4 bases. The germline V gene encodes CDR1 SNHLY and CDR2 FYNNEI. The CDR3 sequence is CASSVMRGGGTGELFF. The CDR3 region has the DNA TGTGCCAGCAGTGTAATGCGGGGGGGTGGCACCGGGGAGCTGTTTTTT. Based on the CDR3 plus reference TRBV2 and TRBJ2-2, the full variable domain is EPEVTQTPSHQVTQMGQEVILRCVPISNHLYFYWYRQILGQKVEFLVSFYNNEISEKSEIFDDQFSVERPDGSNFTLKIRSTKLEDSAMYFCASSVMRGGGTGELFFGEGSRLTVL.

The rearrangement links TRBV6-5 to TRBJ1-6, with D perhaps TRBD1 (6 bases). CDR1 and CDR2 from the germline V gene are MNHEY and SVGAGI. Deletions cut 7 bases from V and 10 bases from J, with 17 bases between. This CDR3 region has 14 residues. CDR3 loop: CASTHGQGRSPLHF. In nucleotides, the CDR3 is TGTGCCAGCACCCACGGGCAGGGGAGGTCACCCCTCCACTTT.

The CDR3 region is CASKLAGVETQYF. The CDR3, as DNA: TGCGCCAGCAAGCTAGCGGGGGTGGAGACCCAGTACTTC. V is TRBV10-2 and J is TRBJ2-5; 10 bases agree with TRBD2. The CDR3 loop spans 13 amino acids. Per the germline V gene, CDR1 is WSHSY and CDR2 is SAAADI. After removal of 7 bases from V and 5 bases from J, the junction contained 4 bases not matched to a gene.

This clone was seen a few times. The chain is built from TRBV9 and TRBJ2-7; D perhaps matches TRBD1 (6 bases). V was clipped by 1 base and J by 2 bases, with 13 bases between them. Germline loops: CDR1 SGDLS, CDR2 YYNGEE. This CDR3 contains 15 residues. CDR3 coding DNA: TGTGCCAGCAGCGTAACGGACAGTATCGCCTACGAGCAGTACTTC. The encoded protein is CASSVTDSIAYEQYF.

The chain joins TRBV28 to TRBJ2-7, with D possibly matching TRBD1 (5 bases). The CDR3 spans 13 residues. Germline V gene lookup returns CDR1 MDHEN and CDR2 SYDVKM. V was trimmed by 2 bases and J by 6 bases, leaving 11 bases between them. The CDR3 DNA reads as TGTGCCAGCAGTTTACTCGGGCAGGGCGAGCAGTACTTC. As protein: CASSLLGQGEQYF.

The chain couples TRBV10-2 to TRBJ1-2; D is undetermined. This CDR3 is built from 13 residues. Per germline, CDR1 WSHSY and CDR2 SAAADI. With 2 bases removed from V and 1 base from J, the gap between germline ends came to 5 bases. The CDR3, as DNA: TGCGCCAGCAGTGAGGCGGATAACTATGGCTACACCTTC. It encodes CASSEADNYGYTF.

V is TRBV14 and J is TRBJ2-7, with D unclear. The V end lost 4 bases, the J end lost 6 bases, and 16 bases lay between the germline ends. The CDR3 runs 14 residues. Looked up from germline, CDR1 is SGHDN and CDR2 is FVKESK. CDR3 sequence reads: CASSPAVPTGEQYF. Here the CDR3 DNA reads TGTGCCAGCAGCCCAGCTGTTCCCACCGGCGAGCAGTACTTC.

This clone came up once. The chain carries TRBV5-1 and TRBJ1-5; D not certain. V was pared by 0 bases and J by 2 bases, with 3 bases between. The CDR3 runs to 13 residues. CDR1 is SGHRS, CDR2 YFSETQ, per germline. CDR3 bases: TGCGCCAGCAGCTTGGACGGCAATCAGCCCCAGCATTTT. Translated: CASSLDGNQPQHF.

The chain combines TRBV4-1 with TRBJ1-5; maybe TRBD1 (6 bases). V was shortened by 4 bases and J by 2 bases, with 15 bases between the two germline ends. The CDR3 extends over 16 amino acids. The germline gives CDR1 MGHRA, CDR2 YSYEKL. CDR3 coding DNA: TGCGCCAGCAGCCTAGAATGGGGGGGCGGCAATCAGCCCCAGCATTTT. Translation: CASSLEWGGGNQPQHF.

This chain joins TRBV4-1 and TRBJ1-1, with D possibly matching TRBD1 (5 bases). The germline V gene has CDR1 MGHRA and CDR2 YSYEKL. V lost 4 bases and J 3 bases, leaving 18 bases between the germline ends. The CDR3 spans 16 residues. The CDR3 bases are TGCGCCAGCAGCCCCCCCGTGTCGGGGGGGGACACTGAAGCTTTCTTT. This codes for CASSPPVSGGDTEAFF.

The V call is TRBV11-2, the J call TRBJ1-1, with 8 bases aligning to TRBD1. CDR3 length equals 13 residues. V lost 0 bases and J lost 9; bases outside the gene matches: 3. Germline CDR1 is SGHAT and CDR2 is FQNNGV. The CDR3 sequence is CASSLDRTGKAFF. The DNA for the CDR3 is TGTGCCAGCAGCTTAGACCGGACAGGGAAAGCTTTCTTT.

Comment on this clone: Other DNA sequences in the same sample also yield this CDR3. The CDR3 reads CASSAGQNYGYTF. The CDR3 DNA reads as TGCGCCAGCAGTGCAGGACAGAACTATGGCTACACCTTC. V and J are TRBV10-1 and TRBJ1-2; possible D gene TRBD1, 6 bases. The CDR3 runs 13 residues. Germline CDR1 WNHNN, CDR2 SYGVQD (reference sequence). V was clipped by 4 bases and J by 2 bases, with 8 bases between them.